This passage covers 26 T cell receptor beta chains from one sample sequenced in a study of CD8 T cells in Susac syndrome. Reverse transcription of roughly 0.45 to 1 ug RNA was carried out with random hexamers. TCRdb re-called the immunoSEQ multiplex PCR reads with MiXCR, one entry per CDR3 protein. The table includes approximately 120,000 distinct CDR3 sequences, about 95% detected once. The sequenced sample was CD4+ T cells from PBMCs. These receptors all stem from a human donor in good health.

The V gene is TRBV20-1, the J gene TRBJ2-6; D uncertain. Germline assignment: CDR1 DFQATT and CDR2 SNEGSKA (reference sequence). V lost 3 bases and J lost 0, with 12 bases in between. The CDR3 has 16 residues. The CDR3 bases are TGCAGTGCTAGCATCGCAGGTCGCTCTGGGGCCAACGTCCTGACTTTC. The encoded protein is CSASIAGRSGANVLTF.

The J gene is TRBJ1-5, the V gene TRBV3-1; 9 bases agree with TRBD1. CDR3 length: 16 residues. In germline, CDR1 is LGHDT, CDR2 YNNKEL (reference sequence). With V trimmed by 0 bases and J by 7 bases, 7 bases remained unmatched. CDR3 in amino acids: CASSQDPPDRGQPQHF. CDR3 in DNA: TGTGCCAGCAGCCAAGATCCTCCGGACAGGGGCCAGCCCCAGCATTTT.

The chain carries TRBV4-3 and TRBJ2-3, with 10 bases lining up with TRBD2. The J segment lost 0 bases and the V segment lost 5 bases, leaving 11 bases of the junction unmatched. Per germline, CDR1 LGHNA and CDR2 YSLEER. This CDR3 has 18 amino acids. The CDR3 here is CASSLTAGGSSSTDTQYF. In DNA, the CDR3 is TGCGCCAGCAGCTTGACAGCGGGAGGGTCCTCTAGCACAGATACGCAGTATTTT.

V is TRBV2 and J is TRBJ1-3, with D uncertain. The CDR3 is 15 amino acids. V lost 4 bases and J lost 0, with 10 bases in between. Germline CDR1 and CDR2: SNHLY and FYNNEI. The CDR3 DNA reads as TGTGCCAGCAGTGCGGCCAGGACCTCTGGAAACACCATATATTTT. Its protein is CASSAARTSGNTIYF.

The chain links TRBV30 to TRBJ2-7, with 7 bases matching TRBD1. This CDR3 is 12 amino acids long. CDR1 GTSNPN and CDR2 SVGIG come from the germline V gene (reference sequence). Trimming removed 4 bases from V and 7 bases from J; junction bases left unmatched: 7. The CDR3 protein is CAWTAGGWEQYF. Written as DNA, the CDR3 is TGTGCCTGGACGGCAGGGGGTTGGGAGCAGTACTTC.

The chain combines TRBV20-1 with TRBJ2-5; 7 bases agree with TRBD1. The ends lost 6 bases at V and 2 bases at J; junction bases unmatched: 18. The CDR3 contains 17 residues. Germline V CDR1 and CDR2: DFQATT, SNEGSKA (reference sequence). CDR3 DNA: TGCAGTGCCCTTACCTGGACAGGTGGGCGCTATCAAGAGACCCAGTACTTC. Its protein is CSALTWTGGRYQETQYF.

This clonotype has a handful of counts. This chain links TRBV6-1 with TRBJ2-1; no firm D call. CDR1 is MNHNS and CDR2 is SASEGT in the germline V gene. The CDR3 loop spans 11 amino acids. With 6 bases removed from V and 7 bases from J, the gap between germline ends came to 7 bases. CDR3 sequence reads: CASSRGNEQFF. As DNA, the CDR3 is TGTGCCAGCAGCCGAGGAAATGAGCAGTTCTTC.

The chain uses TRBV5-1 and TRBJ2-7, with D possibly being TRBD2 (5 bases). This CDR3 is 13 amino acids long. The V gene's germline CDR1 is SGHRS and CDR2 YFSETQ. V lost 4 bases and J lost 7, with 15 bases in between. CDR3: CASSILRSGEQYF. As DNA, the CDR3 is TGCGCCAGCAGCATCCTCCGGTCGGGAGAGCAGTACTTC. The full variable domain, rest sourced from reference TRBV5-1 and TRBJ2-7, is KAGVTQTPRYLIKTRGQQVTLSCSPISGHRSVSWYQQTPGQGLQFLFEYFSETQRNKGNFPGRFSGRQFSNSRSEMNVSTLELGDSALYLCASSILRSGEQYFGPGTRLTVT.

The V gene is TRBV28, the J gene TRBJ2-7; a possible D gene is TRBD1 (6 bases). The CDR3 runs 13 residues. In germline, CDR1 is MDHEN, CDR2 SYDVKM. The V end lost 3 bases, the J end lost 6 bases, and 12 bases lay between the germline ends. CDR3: CASSLHRVSEQYF. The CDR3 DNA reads TGTGCCAGCAGTTTGCACAGGGTCAGCGAGCAGTACTTC.

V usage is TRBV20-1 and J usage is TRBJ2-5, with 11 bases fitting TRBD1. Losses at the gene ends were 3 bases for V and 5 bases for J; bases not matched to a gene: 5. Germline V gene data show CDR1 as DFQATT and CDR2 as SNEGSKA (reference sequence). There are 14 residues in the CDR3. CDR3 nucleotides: TGCAGTGCTAGGGACAGGGGGCGCGTCGAGACCCAGTACTTC. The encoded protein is CSARDRGRVETQYF.

The CDR3 spells CASRPHNTGELFF. CDR3 coding DNA: TGTGCCAGCAGGCCGCATAACACCGGGGAGCTGTTTTTT. The V and J genes are TRBV6-1 and TRBJ2-2; no reliable D call. Looked up from germline, CDR1 is MNHNS and CDR2 is SASEGT. The CDR3 sequence is 13 residues long. V was clipped by 6 bases and J by 2 bases, with 7 bases between them.

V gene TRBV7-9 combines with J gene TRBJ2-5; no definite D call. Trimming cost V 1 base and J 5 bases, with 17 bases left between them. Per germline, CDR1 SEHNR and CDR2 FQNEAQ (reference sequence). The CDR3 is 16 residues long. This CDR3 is CASSLVAGALGETQYF. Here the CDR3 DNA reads TGTGCCAGCAGCTTAGTAGCTGGAGCACTCGGGGAGACCCAGTACTTC.

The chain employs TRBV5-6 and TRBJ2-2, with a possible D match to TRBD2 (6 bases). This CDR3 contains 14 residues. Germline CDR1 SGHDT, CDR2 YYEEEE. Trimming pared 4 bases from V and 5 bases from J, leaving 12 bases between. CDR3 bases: TGTGCCAGCAGCCCGGAGGGCGGGACCGGGGAGCTGTTTTTT. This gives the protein CASSPEGGTGELFF.

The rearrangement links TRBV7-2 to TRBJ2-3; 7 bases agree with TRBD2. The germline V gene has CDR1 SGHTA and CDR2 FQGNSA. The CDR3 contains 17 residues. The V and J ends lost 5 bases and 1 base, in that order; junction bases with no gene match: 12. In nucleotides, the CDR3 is TGTGCCAGCAGCGGCAGAGGTGGGGGGGGTGGCACAGATACGCAGTATTTT. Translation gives CASSGRGGGGGTDTQYF.

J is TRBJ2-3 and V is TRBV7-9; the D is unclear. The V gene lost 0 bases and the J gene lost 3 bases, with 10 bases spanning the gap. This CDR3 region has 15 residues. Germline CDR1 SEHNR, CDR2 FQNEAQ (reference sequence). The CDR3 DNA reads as TGTGCCAGCAGCTTAGCGCCTATTCCTACAGATACGCAGTATTTT. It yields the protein CASSLAPIPTDTQYF.

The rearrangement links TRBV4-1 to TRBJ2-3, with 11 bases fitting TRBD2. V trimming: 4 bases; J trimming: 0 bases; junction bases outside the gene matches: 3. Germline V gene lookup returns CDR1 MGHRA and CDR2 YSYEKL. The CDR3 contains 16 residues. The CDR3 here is CASSLRLAGSTDTQYF. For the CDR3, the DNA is TGCGCCAGCAGCCTCCGACTAGCGGGGAGCACAGATACGCAGTATTTT.

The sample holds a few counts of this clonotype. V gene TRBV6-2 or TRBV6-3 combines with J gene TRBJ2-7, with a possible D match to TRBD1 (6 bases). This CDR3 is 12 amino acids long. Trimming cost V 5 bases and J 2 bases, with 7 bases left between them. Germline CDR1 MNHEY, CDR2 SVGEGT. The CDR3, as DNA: TGTGCCAGCAGTCAGGGGACCTACGAGCAGTACTTC. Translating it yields CASSQGTYEQYF.

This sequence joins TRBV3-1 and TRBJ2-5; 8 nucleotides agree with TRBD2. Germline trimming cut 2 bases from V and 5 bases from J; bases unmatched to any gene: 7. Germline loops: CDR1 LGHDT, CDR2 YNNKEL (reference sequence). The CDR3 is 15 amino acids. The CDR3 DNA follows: TGTGCCAGCAGCCAATTGGGTAGCGGGGAGGAGACCCAGTACTTC. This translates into CASSQLGSGEETQYF.

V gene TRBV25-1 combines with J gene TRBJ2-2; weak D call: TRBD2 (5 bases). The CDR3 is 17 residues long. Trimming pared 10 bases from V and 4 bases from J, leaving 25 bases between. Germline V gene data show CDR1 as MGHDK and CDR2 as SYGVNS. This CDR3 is CATARAGPLWGTGELFF. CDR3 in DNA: TGTGCCACCGCCCGGGCGGGTCCTCTCTGGGGCACCGGGGAGCTGTTTTTT.

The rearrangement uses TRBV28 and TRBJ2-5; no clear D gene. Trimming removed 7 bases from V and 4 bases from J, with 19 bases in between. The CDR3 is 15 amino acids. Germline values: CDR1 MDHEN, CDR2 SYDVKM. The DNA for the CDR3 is TGTGCCAGCACTCTAAGTCAAAGGGCGGCAGAGACCCAGTACTTC. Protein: CASTLSQRAAETQYF.

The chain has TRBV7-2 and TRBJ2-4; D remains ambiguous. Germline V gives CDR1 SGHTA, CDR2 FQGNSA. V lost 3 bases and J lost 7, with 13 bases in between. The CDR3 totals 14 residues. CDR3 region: CASSFLGPENIQYF. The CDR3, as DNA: TGTGCCAGCAGCTTCTTAGGGCCGGAGAACATTCAGTACTTC.

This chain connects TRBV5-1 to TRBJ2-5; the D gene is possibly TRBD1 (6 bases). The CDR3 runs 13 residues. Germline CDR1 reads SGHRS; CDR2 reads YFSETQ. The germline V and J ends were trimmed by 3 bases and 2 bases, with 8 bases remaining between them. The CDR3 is CASSSDRQETQYF. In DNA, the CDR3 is TGCGCCAGCAGCTCGGACAGACAAGAGACCCAGTACTTC. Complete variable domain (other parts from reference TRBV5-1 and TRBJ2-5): KAGVTQTPRYLIKTRGQQVTLSCSPISGHRSVSWYQQTPGQGLQFLFEYFSETQRNKGNFPGRFSGRQFSNSRSEMNVSTLELGDSALYLCASSSDRQETQYFGPGTRLLVL.

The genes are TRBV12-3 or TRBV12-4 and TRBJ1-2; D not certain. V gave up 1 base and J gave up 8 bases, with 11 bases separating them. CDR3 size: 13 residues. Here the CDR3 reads CASSLGGPRGYTF. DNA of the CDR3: TGTGCCAGCAGTTTAGGAGGACCCCGGGGCTACACCTTC.

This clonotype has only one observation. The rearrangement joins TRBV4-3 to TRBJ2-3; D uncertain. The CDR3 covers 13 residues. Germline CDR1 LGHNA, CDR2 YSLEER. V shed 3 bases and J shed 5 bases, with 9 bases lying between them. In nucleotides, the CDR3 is TGCGCCAGCAGCCACGGTACCATAGATACGCAGTATTTT. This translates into CASSHGTIDTQYF.

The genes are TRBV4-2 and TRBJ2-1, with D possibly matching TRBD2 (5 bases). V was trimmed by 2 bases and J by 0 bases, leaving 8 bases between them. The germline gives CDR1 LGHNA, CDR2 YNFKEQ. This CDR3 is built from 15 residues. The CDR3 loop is CASSQLRASYNEQFF. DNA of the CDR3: TGTGCCAGCAGCCAATTGAGGGCCTCCTACAATGAGCAGTTCTTC.

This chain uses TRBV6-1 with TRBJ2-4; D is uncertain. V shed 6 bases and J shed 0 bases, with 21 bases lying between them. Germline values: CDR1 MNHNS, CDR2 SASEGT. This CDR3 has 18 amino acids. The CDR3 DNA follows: TGTGCCAGCAGCATCTACCCTACGGGCGGAATAGCCAAAAACATTCAGTACTTC. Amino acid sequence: CASSIYPTGGIAKNIQYF.